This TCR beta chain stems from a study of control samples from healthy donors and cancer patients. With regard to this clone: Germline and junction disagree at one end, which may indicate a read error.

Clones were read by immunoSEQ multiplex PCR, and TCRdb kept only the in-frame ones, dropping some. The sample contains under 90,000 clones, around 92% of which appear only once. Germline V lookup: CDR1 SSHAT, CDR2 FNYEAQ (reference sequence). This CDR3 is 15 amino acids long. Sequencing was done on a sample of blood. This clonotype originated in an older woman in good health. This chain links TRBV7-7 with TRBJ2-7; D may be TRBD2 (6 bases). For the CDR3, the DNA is TGTGCTAGCAGCCAACAGCAGGGACTGAGTTACGAGCAGTACTTC. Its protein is CASSQQQGLSYEQYF.